This T cell receptor beta chain derives from a study of OX40 agonist ivuxolimab in advanced cancers. Study-wide background: Prior checkpoint blockade (anti-PD-1, anti-PD-L1 or anti-CTLA-4) was permitted; about 40% had it.

The junction had 9 bases not matched to a gene; V was cut back by 10 bases and J by 5 bases. CDR3 length: 14 residues. From germline, CDR1 is SEHNR and CDR2 FQNEAQ (reference sequence). This table comes from immunoSEQ multiplex PCR, and its TCRdb copy is limited to in-frame clones, with some not included. The top ten clones hold 2.5% to 3% of a sample with about 70,000 clones, about 91% of them seen once. On this clone: Its antigen is not known.

Study-wide results and limits: Doses of 0.1 to 3.0 mg/kg were accompanied by clonal expansion of CD4+ and CD8+ blood T cells by week 6.

This clonotype was obtained from an adult with an advanced solid tumor such as melanoma, head and neck, liver or kidney cancer. This rearrangement joins TRBV7-9 to TRBJ2-2; 8 nucleotides match TRBD2. The specimen comprised CD4+ or CD8+ T cells sorted from blood, sampled in a trial of the OX40 agonist ivuxolimab. The chain's CDR3 is CATLRGGRTGELFF. CDR3 DNA: TGTGCCACGCTTCGGGGGGGCAGGACCGGGGAGCTGTTTTTT.